The rows below give T cell receptor beta chains drawn from one sample of a study of blood T cell repertoires in COVID-19. Data came from immunoSEQ multiplex PCR; TCRdb stores just in-frame clones and leaves some out. In the table there are 75,000 to 95,000 clones, about 88% of which are singletons. The sequenced sample consisted of peripheral blood. The receptors here all came from a woman aged 80 or older with acute or convalescent COVID-19. The CDR3 runs from the conserved cysteine through the conserved F or W. Fields, in order: V gene, D gene, J gene, clone size, CDR3 protein, CDR3 DNA. The D gene is left open where the match is weak. Expanded clones get a size class; other rows say once, few or many, or leave the size out.

v_gene: TRBV18; d_gene: TRBD1; j_gene: TRBJ2-3; abundance: NA; CDR3aa: CASSFTGGFDLSTDTQYF; CDR3nt: TGTGCCAGCTCTTTCACAGGGGGTTTTGATCTATCTACAGATACGCAGTATTTT
v_gene: TRBV30; d_gene: TRBD1; j_gene: TRBJ1-5; abundance: NA; CDR3aa: CAWDGTGLDQPQHF; CDR3nt: TGTGCCTGGGATGGGACAGGCTTGGATCAGCCCCAGCATTTT
v_gene: TRBV18; d_gene: TRBD2; j_gene: TRBJ2-7; abundance: NA; CDR3aa: CASSPGLADYEQYF; CDR3nt: TGTGCCAGCTCGCCGGGACTAGCGGATTACGAGCAGTACTTC
v_gene: TRBV7-9; d_gene: NA; j_gene: TRBJ2-3; abundance: NA; CDR3aa: CASSLALGDTQYF; CDR3nt: TGTGCCAGCAGCTTAGCGCTCGGGGATACGCAGTATTTT
v_gene: TRBV18; d_gene: TRBD1; j_gene: TRBJ1-1; abundance: once; CDR3aa: CASSPSGGNTEAFF; CDR3nt: TGTGCCAGCTCACCATCAGGGGGTAACACTGAAGCTTTCTTT
v_gene: TRBV5-1; d_gene: TRBD1; j_gene: TRBJ1-1; abundance: NA; CDR3aa: CASRRRTGSGTEAFF; CDR3nt: TGCGCCAGCAGGCGCAGGACAGGGTCTGGCACTGAAGCTTTCTTT
v_gene: TRBV4-1; d_gene: TRBD1; j_gene: TRBJ1-4; abundance: NA; CDR3aa: CASSGTGTGNEKLFF; CDR3nt: TGCGCCAGCAGCGGGACCGGGACAGGGAACGAAAAACTGTTTTTT
v_gene: TRBV15; d_gene: NA; j_gene: TRBJ2-7; abundance: NA; CDR3aa: CATSRGRSSYEQYF; CDR3nt: TGTGCCACCAGCAGAGGCCGGAGCTCCTACGAGCAGTACTTC
v_gene: TRBV27; d_gene: TRBD2; j_gene: TRBJ2-5; abundance: few; CDR3aa: CASSFFPPGPLAGVETQYF; CDR3nt: TGTGCCAGCAGTTTCTTTCCGCCCGGCCCTCTAGCGGGAGTGGAGACCCAGTACTTC
v_gene: TRBV6-5; d_gene: TRBD2; j_gene: TRBJ2-1; abundance: NA; CDR3aa: CASNTQAGAYNEQFF; CDR3nt: TGTGCCAGCAATACCCAAGCGGGAGCCTACAATGAGCAGTTCTTC
v_gene: TRBV14; d_gene: TRBD1; j_gene: TRBJ1-4; abundance: NA; CDR3aa: CASSPTGGGEKLFF; CDR3nt: TGTGCCAGCAGCCCAACAGGGGGTGGTGAAAAACTGTTTTTT
v_gene: TRBV7-2; d_gene: NA; j_gene: TRBJ1-1; abundance: few; CDR3aa: CASSLIKNTEAFF; CDR3nt: TGTGCCAGCAGCTTAATCAAAAACACTGAAGCTTTCTTT
v_gene: TRBV7-3; d_gene: TRBD1; j_gene: TRBJ2-7; abundance: NA; CDR3aa: CASSPGQTYEQYF; CDR3nt: TGTGCCAGCAGCCCGGGACAGACCTACGAGCAGTACTTC
v_gene: TRBV5-1; d_gene: TRBD1; j_gene: TRBJ2-7; abundance: NA; CDR3aa: CASSWGTGASYEQYF; CDR3nt: TGCGCCAGCAGCTGGGGGACAGGGGCCTCCTACGAGCAGTACTTC
v_gene: TRBV6-5; d_gene: NA; j_gene: TRBJ2-7; abundance: NA; CDR3aa: CASSYEGSYEQYF; CDR3nt: TGTGCCAGCAGTTACGAGGGCTCCTACGAGCAGTACTTC
v_gene: TRBV9; d_gene: NA; j_gene: TRBJ1-1; abundance: NA; CDR3aa: CASSVDQGRTEAFF; CDR3nt: TGTGCCAGCAGCGTAGACCAGGGGAGAACTGAAGCTTTCTTT
v_gene: TRBV11-3; d_gene: NA; j_gene: TRBJ2-7; abundance: NA; CDR3aa: CASSQTAGEQYF; CDR3nt: TGTGCCAGCAGCCAGACTGCCGGCGAGCAGTACTTC
v_gene: TRBV5-1; d_gene: NA; j_gene: TRBJ2-1; abundance: NA; CDR3aa: CASSLEATKVNEQFF; CDR3nt: TGCGCCAGCAGCCTCGAAGCTACTAAGGTGAATGAGCAGTTCTTC
v_gene: TRBV2; d_gene: TRBD1; j_gene: TRBJ2-4; abundance: NA; CDR3aa: CASSEQGAGNIQYF; CDR3nt: TGTGCCAGCAGTGAACAGGGGGCTGGAAACATTCAGTACTTC
v_gene: TRBV2; d_gene: TRBD1; j_gene: TRBJ2-3; abundance: NA; CDR3aa: CASSEGQGSGDTQYF; CDR3nt: TGTGCCAGCAGTGAGGGACAGGGTAGTGGAGATACGCAGTATTTT
v_gene: TRBV7-2; d_gene: NA; j_gene: TRBJ2-7; abundance: NA; CDR3aa: CASSLRGGPSYEQYF; CDR3nt: TGTGCCAGCAGCTTAAGGGGGGGCCCCTCCTACGAGCAGTACTTC
v_gene: TRBV2; d_gene: NA; j_gene: TRBJ1-1; abundance: NA; CDR3aa: CASSVNTVGEAFF; CDR3nt: TGTGCCAGCAGTGTAAATACAGTGGGTGAAGCTTTCTTT
v_gene: TRBV6-1; d_gene: TRBD2; j_gene: TRBJ2-3; abundance: NA; CDR3aa: CASSEHLAGGTSTDTQYF; CDR3nt: TGTGCCAGCAGTGAACATCTAGCGGGGGGAACTAGCACAGATACGCAGTATTTT
v_gene: TRBV2; d_gene: NA; j_gene: TRBJ1-3; abundance: NA; CDR3aa: CASSPGGGTVSGNTIYF; CDR3nt: TGTGCCAGCAGTCCAGGCGGAGGAACCGTCTCTGGAAACACCATATATTTT
v_gene: TRBV30; d_gene: NA; j_gene: TRBJ2-7; abundance: NA; CDR3aa: CAFSPSGYSSYEQYF; CDR3nt: TGTGCCTTCTCACCGAGCGGCTACAGCTCCTACGAGCAGTACTTC
v_gene: TRBV6-4; d_gene: NA; j_gene: TRBJ1-2; abundance: NA; CDR3aa: CASTGGQFTGPYGYTF; CDR3nt: TGTGCCAGCACCGGCGGTCAGTTCACAGGCCCTTATGGCTACACCTTC
v_gene: TRBV30; d_gene: NA; j_gene: TRBJ2-3; abundance: NA; CDR3aa: CAWNRQGGADTQYF; CDR3nt: TGTGCCTGGAACCGACAGGGAGGAGCAGATACGCAGTATTTT
v_gene: TRBV11-2; d_gene: NA; j_gene: TRBJ1-3; abundance: NA; CDR3aa: CASSQSGQPGNTIYF; CDR3nt: TGTGCCAGCAGCCAGAGCGGACAGCCCGGAAACACCATATATTTT
v_gene: TRBV29-1; d_gene: TRBD1; j_gene: TRBJ1-1; abundance: NA; CDR3aa: CSVGTGTKAFF; CDR3nt: TGCAGCGTGGGGACAGGGACGAAAGCTTTCTTT
v_gene: TRBV3-1/TRBV3-2; d_gene: TRBD2; j_gene: TRBJ2-3; abundance: NA; CDR3aa: CASSLQGLAGTDTQYF; CDR3nt: TGTGCCAGCAGCCTCCAAGGGCTAGCGGGGACAGATACGCAGTATTTT
v_gene: TRBV7-2; d_gene: NA; j_gene: TRBJ1-2; abundance: NA; CDR3aa: CASSQDAGEGYGYTF; CDR3nt: TGTGCCAGCAGCCAAGACGCAGGGGAAGGCTATGGCTACACCTTC
v_gene: TRBV7-8; d_gene: NA; j_gene: TRBJ1-5; abundance: NA; CDR3aa: CASSRSAGTNQPQHF; CDR3nt: TGTGCCAGCAGCCGGTCGGCGGGGACTAATCAGCCCCAGCATTTT
v_gene: TRBV5-1; d_gene: TRBD1; j_gene: TRBJ1-2; abundance: NA; CDR3aa: CASGDSAYGYTF; CDR3nt: TGCGCCAGCGGGGACAGTGCCTATGGCTACACCTTC
v_gene: TRBV7-2; d_gene: NA; j_gene: TRBJ2-3; abundance: NA; CDR3aa: CASSLERTDTQYF; CDR3nt: TGTGCCAGCAGCTTAGAGAGGACAGATACGCAGTATTTT
v_gene: TRBV6-4; d_gene: TRBD1; j_gene: TRBJ2-3; abundance: NA; CDR3aa: CASSPEPGTGGDTQYF; CDR3nt: TGTGCCAGCAGTCCTGAACCCGGGACAGGCGGGGATACGCAGTATTTT
v_gene: TRBV19; d_gene: TRBD1; j_gene: TRBJ2-5; abundance: NA; CDR3aa: CASSIDRVPQYF; CDR3nt: TGTGCCAGTAGTATCGACAGGGTCCCCCAGTACTTC
v_gene: TRBV13; d_gene: NA; j_gene: TRBJ2-7; abundance: NA; CDR3aa: CASSLGGYEQYF; CDR3nt: TGTGCCAGCAGCTTAGGCGGGTACGAGCAGTACTTC
v_gene: TRBV9; d_gene: NA; j_gene: TRBJ2-7; abundance: NA; CDR3aa: CASSVGRDSYEQYF; CDR3nt: TGTGCCAGCAGCGTAGGGAGGGACTCCTACGAGCAGTACTTC
v_gene: TRBV5-1; d_gene: NA; j_gene: TRBJ2-2; abundance: once; CDR3aa: CASSAGIASGELFF; CDR3nt: TGCGCCAGCAGCGCCGGGATAGCGAGCGGGGAGCTGTTTTTT
v_gene: TRBV27; d_gene: NA; j_gene: TRBJ2-2; abundance: NA; CDR3aa: CASLYVRAGELFF; CDR3nt: TGTGCCAGCCTATACGTACGGGCCGGGGAGCTGTTTTTT
v_gene: TRBV3-1/TRBV3-2; d_gene: TRBD1; j_gene: TRBJ2-7; abundance: NA; CDR3aa: CASSRRQGNYEQYF; CDR3nt: TGTGCCAGCAGCCGAAGACAGGGAAACTACGAGCAGTACTTC
v_gene: TRBV15; d_gene: TRBD1; j_gene: TRBJ1-5; abundance: once; CDR3aa: CATSSPGQGQHF; CDR3nt: TGTGCCACCAGCAGCCCGGGACAGGGCCAACATTTT
v_gene: TRBV11-3; d_gene: TRBD2; j_gene: TRBJ2-2; abundance: NA; CDR3aa: CASSLGGAGGLPAGELFF; CDR3nt: TGTGCCAGCAGCTTAGGGGGAGCGGGGGGCCTTCCCGCCGGGGAGCTGTTTTTT
v_gene: TRBV5-1; d_gene: NA; j_gene: TRBJ1-4; abundance: NA; CDR3aa: CASSLTQGNEKLFF; CDR3nt: TGCGCCAGCAGCTTAACTCAGGGGAATGAAAAACTGTTTTTT
v_gene: TRBV4-3; d_gene: TRBD1; j_gene: TRBJ1-2; abundance: NA; CDR3aa: CASSQDGTGGGYTF; CDR3nt: TGCGCCAGCAGCCAAGATGGGACAGGGGGAGGCTACACCTTC
v_gene: TRBV27; d_gene: NA; j_gene: TRBJ2-2; abundance: NA; CDR3aa: CASSLMAGRIGELFF; CDR3nt: TGTGCCAGCAGTTTAATGGCAGGGAGGATCGGGGAGCTGTTTTTT
v_gene: TRBV5-4; d_gene: TRBD1; j_gene: TRBJ1-2; abundance: NA; CDR3aa: CASALRQGNFRYGYTF; CDR3nt: TGTGCCAGCGCTTTGAGACAGGGCAACTTCCGCTATGGCTACACCTTC
v_gene: TRBV5-4; d_gene: TRBD2; j_gene: TRBJ2-2; abundance: NA; CDR3aa: CASTNLAGAGELFF; CDR3nt: TGTGCCAGCACCAACTTAGCGGGAGCCGGGGAGCTGTTTTTT
v_gene: TRBV19; d_gene: TRBD1; j_gene: TRBJ1-2; abundance: NA; CDR3aa: CASSKAWTGTGGYTF; CDR3nt: TGTGCCAGTAGTAAAGCCTGGACAGGCACGGGGGGCTACACCTTC
v_gene: TRBV7-7; d_gene: TRBD2; j_gene: TRBJ2-1; abundance: NA; CDR3aa: CASSLAGGPYNEQFF; CDR3nt: TGTGCTAGCAGCTTAGCGGGGGGGCCTTACAATGAGCAGTTCTTC
v_gene: TRBV18; d_gene: NA; j_gene: TRBJ1-1; abundance: once; CDR3aa: CASSRGGTANTEAFF; CDR3nt: TGTGCCAGCTCACGCGGGGGGACTGCCAACACTGAAGCTTTCTTT
v_gene: TRBV7-8; d_gene: NA; j_gene: TRBJ1-1; abundance: once; CDR3aa: CASSLYQGTEAFF; CDR3nt: TGTGCCAGCTCATTGTATCAGGGGACTGAAGCTTTCTTT